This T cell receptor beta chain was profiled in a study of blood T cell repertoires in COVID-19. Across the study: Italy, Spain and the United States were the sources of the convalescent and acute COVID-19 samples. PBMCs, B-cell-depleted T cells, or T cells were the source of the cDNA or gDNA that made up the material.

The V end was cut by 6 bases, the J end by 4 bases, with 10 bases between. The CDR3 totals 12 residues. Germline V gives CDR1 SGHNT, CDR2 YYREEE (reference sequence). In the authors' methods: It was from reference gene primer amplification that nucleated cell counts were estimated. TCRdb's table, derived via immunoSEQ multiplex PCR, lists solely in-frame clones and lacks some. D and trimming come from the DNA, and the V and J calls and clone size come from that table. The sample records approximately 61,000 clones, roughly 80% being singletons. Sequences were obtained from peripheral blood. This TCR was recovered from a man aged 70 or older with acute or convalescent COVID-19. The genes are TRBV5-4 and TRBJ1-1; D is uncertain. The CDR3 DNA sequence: TGTGCCAGCATGAGACAAGGCACTGAAGCTTTCTTT. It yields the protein CASMRQGTEAFF.